This T cell receptor (beta chain) was obtained from a study of T cell changes during pregnancy in multiple sclerosis. Assay: immunoSEQ multiplex PCR; the TCRdb copy retains only in-frame clones and omits some. The data show about 73,000 clones, with 92% seen just once and roughly 3% held by the top ten. V lost 0 bases, J lost 2 bases, and 5 bases lay in between. The CDR3 totals 13 residues. The germline CDR1 and CDR2 sequences are SGDLS and YYNGEE. Sequencing was performed on peripheral blood, taken in the third trimester of pregnancy. This clonotype originated in a female donor in good health, enrolled as a control in a pregnancy study. The rearrangement joins TRBV9 to TRBJ1-2; D call uncertain. CDR3 residues: CASSVDLNYGYTF. The DNA for the CDR3 is TGTGCCAGCAGCGTAGACCTAAACTATGGCTACACCTTC.